The rows below give T cell receptor beta chains drawn from one sample of a study of CD8+CD57+ T cells in acquired aplastic anemia. Using its own MiXCR run on the reads, TCRdb lists one record per CDR3 protein. Here the sample spans 150,000 to 200,000 distinct CDR3 sequences, 60% to 70% being singletons. Sequenced: sorted CD4+, CD8+, or CD8+CD57+ T cells (not recorded which) from PBMCs. The source is a human donor in good health. Both conserved end residues are part of each CDR3. A D gene is named only where the DNA matches it firmly. Clone size, where shown, is once, few, many, or a class for clones that have expanded.

CDR3nt: TGTGCCAGCAGCACGTTAGGCTACGAGCAGTACTTC; CDR3aa: CASSTLGYEQYF; v_gene: TRBV7-9; abundance: -; j_gene: TRBJ2-7; d_gene: -
CDR3nt: TGTGCTAGTGGTGGGTGGGCAGGGTCTGAAAAACTGTTTTTT; CDR3aa: CASGGWAGSEKLFF; v_gene: TRBV12-5; abundance: many; j_gene: TRBJ1-4; d_gene: -
CDR3nt: TGTGCCAGTATAGGGGGATTGGGTCAGCCCCAGCATTTT; CDR3aa: CASIGGLGQPQHF; v_gene: TRBV19; abundance: -; j_gene: TRBJ1-5; d_gene: -
CDR3nt: TGTGCCACCAGGGACCGGGAGGGCACAGATACGCAGTATTTT; CDR3aa: CATRDREGTDTQYF; v_gene: TRBV15; abundance: -; j_gene: TRBJ2-3; d_gene: TRBD2
CDR3nt: TGTGCCAGCAGTGACAGCGGGATGAACAATGACCAGTACTTC; CDR3aa: CASSDSGMNNDQYF; v_gene: TRBV25-1; abundance: -; j_gene: TRBJ2-5; d_gene: TRBD2
CDR3nt: TGTGCCAGCAGCCCGGGACAGTCGTCTTGGGGAGGGCAGTACTTC; CDR3aa: CASSPGQSSWGGQYF; v_gene: TRBV5-5; abundance: many; j_gene: TRBJ2-7; d_gene: -
CDR3nt: TGTGCCAGTAGCCAGGGGGGTTACTACGAGCAGTACTTC; CDR3aa: CASSQGGYYEQYF; v_gene: TRBV19; abundance: -; j_gene: TRBJ2-7; d_gene: -
CDR3nt: TGTGCCACCCAGAACCTGAATAGCAATCAGCCCCAGCATTTT; CDR3aa: CATQNLNSNQPQHF; v_gene: TRBV10-3; abundance: -; j_gene: TRBJ1-5; d_gene: -
CDR3nt: TGTGCCAGCAGTTCCGTGACTAGCGGGAGCACAGATACGCAGTATTTT; CDR3aa: CASSSVTSGSTDTQYF; v_gene: TRBV28; abundance: few; j_gene: TRBJ2-3; d_gene: TRBD2
CDR3nt: TGCAGCGTTGTAAGGGTGAACTATGGCTACACCTTC; CDR3aa: CSVVRVNYGYTF; v_gene: TRBV29-1; abundance: -; j_gene: TRBJ1-2; d_gene: -
CDR3nt: TGTGCCAGCAGTGAAAGGGACAGCACCTACGAGCAGTACTTC; CDR3aa: CASSERDSTYEQYF; v_gene: TRBV2; abundance: many; j_gene: TRBJ2-7; d_gene: TRBD1
CDR3nt: TGCAGTGCTAGACCTGACCACAGGGATAGGAACACTGAAGCTTTCTTT; CDR3aa: CSARPDHRDRNTEAFF; v_gene: TRBV20-1; abundance: -; j_gene: TRBJ1-1; d_gene: -